This TCR beta chain was recovered during a study of blood T cell repertoires in COVID-19. Study-wide context: Material from acute and convalescent COVID-19 was sourced from the United States, Italy and Spain. PBMCs, B-cell-depleted T cells, or T cells provided the cDNA or gDNA that made up the material.

Measured with immunoSEQ multiplex PCR; TCRdb has only the in-frame clones, and not every one. The table records some 260,000 clones, 88% of them present only once. The specimen was peripheral blood. This receptor was taken from a woman younger than 45 with acute or convalescent COVID-19.

This CDR3 reads CASSQGKLFVSGGYTF. In DNA form, the CDR3 reads TGTGCCAGCAGCCAAGGGAAGCTGTTCGTAAGCGGCGGCTACACCTTC. The chain recombines TRBV14 with TRBJ1-2; D ambiguous. CDR3 length equals 16 residues. V was trimmed by 1 base and J by 8 bases, leaving 20 bases between them. Germline CDR1 and CDR2: SGHDN and FVKESK.